This TCR beta chain was captured by sequencing in a study of response to subunit inactivated influenza vaccine. On this clonotype: The antigen is undetermined.

Study outcomes and limitations: The authors proposed limited new T cell recruitment per seasonal influenza vaccination.

A single record per CDR3 protein comes from TCRdb applying MiXCR to the RT-PCR reads. The table includes some 850,000 distinct CDR3 sequences, about 18% detected once. CDR1 and CDR2 from the germline V gene are DFQATT and SNEGSKA (reference sequence). V was trimmed by 0 bases and J by 7 bases, leaving 15 bases between them. The CDR3 is made up of 15 amino acids. The J gene is TRBJ2-2, the V gene TRBV20-1, with D possibly called TRBD1 or TRBD2 (5 bases each). The sequencing used PBMCs from blood, collected 4 to 6 days after vaccination. This TCR was recovered from a man aged 50 to 59 who received an inactivated influenza vaccine. The CDR3 sequence: CSARDIRGGIGELFF. In nucleotides, the CDR3 is TGCAGTGCTAGAGATATTCGTGGGGGTATCGGGGAGCTGTTTTTT.